Sequencing of this T cell receptor beta chain was carried out in a study of T cells in Graves' hyperthyroidism and ophthalmopathy. Study overall: Peripheral blood was collected at initial diagnosis, before any treatment. Whole-study findings and limits: With a median lead of around 5.9 months before onset, the model predicted ophthalmopathy.

Per the germline V gene, CDR1 is WNHNN and CDR2 is SYGVQD (reference sequence). The CDR3 has 16 residues. The CDR3 regions of TCR beta were amplified from RNA transcripts. In the first-round RT-PCR of the TCR CDR3, the HTBI primer set was used. TCRdb reprocessed the multiplex PCR reads with MiXCR, giving one entry per CDR3 protein. This sample has roughly 800,000 distinct CDR3 sequences, with 35% to 45% found just once. Regarding this clonotype: No antigen is known for it. At one end, the junction sequence differs from germline, possibly due to a read error.

Clinical symptoms, serum thyroxine, TRAb, thyroid ultrasound and orbital computed tomography informed diagnoses. Isolation of PBMCs was performed on around 10 ml fresh peripheral blood. The chain recombines TRBV10-1 with TRBJ2-7; 13 nucleotides align to TRBD2. The source material was blood. The receptor comes from a man between 18 and 35 years old with Graves' hyperthyroidism. The CDR3 here is CASSLLGTSGTYEQYF. The CDR3 DNA follows: TGTGCCAGCAGTTTATTAGGGACTAGCGGGACTTACGAGCAGTACTTC.